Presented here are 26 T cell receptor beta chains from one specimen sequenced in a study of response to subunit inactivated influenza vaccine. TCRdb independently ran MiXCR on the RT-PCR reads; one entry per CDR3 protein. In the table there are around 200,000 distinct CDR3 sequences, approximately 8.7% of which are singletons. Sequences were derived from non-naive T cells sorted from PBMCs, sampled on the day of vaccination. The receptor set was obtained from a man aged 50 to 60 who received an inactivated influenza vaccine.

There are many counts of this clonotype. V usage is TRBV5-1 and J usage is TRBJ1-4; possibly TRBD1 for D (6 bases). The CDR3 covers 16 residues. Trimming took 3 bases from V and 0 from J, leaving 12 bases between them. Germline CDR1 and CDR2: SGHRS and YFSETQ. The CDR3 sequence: CASSSQGRTTNEKLFF. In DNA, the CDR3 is TGCGCCAGCAGCTCTCAGGGGCGTACAACTAATGAAAAACTGTTTTTT. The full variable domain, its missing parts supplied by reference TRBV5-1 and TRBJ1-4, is KAGVTQTPRYLIKTRGQQVTLSCSPISGHRSVSWYQQTPGQGLQFLFEYFSETQRNKGNFPGRFSGRQFSNSRSEMNVSTLELGDSALYLCASSSQGRTTNEKLFFGSGTQLSVL.

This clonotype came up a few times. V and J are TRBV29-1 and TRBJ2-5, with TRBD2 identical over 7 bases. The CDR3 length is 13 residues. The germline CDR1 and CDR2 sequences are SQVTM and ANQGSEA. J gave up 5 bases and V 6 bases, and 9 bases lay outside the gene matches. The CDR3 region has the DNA TGCAGCGTCGGATGGGGGGGAGGGGAGACCCAGTACTTC. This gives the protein CSVGWGGGETQYF.

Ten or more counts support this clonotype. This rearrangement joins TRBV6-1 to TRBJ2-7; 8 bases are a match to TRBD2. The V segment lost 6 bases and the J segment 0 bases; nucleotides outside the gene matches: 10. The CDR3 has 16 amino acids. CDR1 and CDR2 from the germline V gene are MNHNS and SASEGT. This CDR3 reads CASRDTSGGLSYEQYF. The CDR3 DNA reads TGTGCCAGCAGGGATACAAGCGGGGGCCTCTCCTACGAGCAGTACTTC.

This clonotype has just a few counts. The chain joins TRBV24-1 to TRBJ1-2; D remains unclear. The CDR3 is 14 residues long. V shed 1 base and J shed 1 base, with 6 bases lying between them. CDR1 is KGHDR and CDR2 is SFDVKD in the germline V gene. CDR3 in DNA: TGTGCCACCAGTGATTTTGAGCATAACTATGGCTACACCTTC. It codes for CATSDFEHNYGYTF.

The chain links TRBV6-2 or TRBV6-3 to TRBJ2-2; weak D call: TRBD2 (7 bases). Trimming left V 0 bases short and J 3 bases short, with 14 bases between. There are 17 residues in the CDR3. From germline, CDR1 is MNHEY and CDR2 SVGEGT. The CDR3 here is CASSYSPGGRDTGELFF. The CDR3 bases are TGTGCCAGCAGTTACTCCCCGGGGGGCCGGGACACCGGGGAGCTGTTTTTT.

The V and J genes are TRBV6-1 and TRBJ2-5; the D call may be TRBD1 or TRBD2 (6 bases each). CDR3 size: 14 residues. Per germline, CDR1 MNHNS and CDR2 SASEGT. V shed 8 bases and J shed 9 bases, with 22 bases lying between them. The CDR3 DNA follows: TGTGCCAGCCGGGGTGGGGGCCCGGGGGAGGCCCAGTACTTC. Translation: CASRGGGPGEAQYF.

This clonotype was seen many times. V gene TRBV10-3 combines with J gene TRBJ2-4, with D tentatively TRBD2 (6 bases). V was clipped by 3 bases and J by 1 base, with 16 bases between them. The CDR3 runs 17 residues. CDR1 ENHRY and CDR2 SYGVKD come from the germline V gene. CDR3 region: CAISELAQGRAKNIQYF. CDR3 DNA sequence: TGTGCCATCAGTGAACTGGCGCAAGGGAGGGCCAAAAACATTCAGTACTTC.

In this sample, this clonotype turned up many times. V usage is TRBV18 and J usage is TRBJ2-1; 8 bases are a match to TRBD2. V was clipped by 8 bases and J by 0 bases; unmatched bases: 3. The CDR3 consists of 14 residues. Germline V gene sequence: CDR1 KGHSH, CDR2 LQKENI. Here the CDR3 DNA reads TGTGCCAGCCTAGCGGGCCGCTCCTACAATGAGCAGTTCTTC. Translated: CASLAGRSYNEQFF.

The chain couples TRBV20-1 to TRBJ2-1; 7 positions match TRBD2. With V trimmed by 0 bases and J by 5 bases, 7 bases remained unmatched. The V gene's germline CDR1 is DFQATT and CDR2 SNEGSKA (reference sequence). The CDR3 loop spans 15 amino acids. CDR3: CSARDFLAVNNEQFF. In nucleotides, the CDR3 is TGCAGTGCTAGAGATTTTCTAGCGGTTAACAATGAGCAGTTCTTC.

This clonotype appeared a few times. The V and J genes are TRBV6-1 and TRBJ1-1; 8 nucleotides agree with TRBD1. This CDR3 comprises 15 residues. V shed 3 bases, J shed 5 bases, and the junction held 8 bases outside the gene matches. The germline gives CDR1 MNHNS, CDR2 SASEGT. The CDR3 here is CASSDRTGLGTEAFF. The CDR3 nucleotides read TGTGCCAGCAGTGACAGGACAGGGTTAGGGACTGAAGCTTTCTTT.

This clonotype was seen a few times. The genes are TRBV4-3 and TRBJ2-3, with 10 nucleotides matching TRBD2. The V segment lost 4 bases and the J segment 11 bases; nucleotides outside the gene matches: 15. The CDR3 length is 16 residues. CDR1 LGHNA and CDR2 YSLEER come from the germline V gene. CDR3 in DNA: TGCGCCAGCAGCCCAAAAGAACCCGGGACTAGCGCGGTGCAGTATTTT. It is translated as CASSPKEPGTSAVQYF.

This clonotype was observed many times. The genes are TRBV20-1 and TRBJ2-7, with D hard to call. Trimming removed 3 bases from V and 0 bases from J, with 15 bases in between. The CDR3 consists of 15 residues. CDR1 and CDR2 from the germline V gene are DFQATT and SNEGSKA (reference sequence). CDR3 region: CSASLRRRSSYEQYF. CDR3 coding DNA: TGCAGTGCTAGTTTACGCAGGCGAAGCTCCTACGAGCAGTACTTC.

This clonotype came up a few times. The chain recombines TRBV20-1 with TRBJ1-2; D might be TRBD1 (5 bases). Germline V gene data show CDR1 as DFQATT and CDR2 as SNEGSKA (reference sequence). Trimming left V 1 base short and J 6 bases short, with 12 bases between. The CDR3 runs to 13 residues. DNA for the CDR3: TGCAGTGCTAGAGTAGACAGACGGGATGGCTACACCTTC. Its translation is CSARVDRRDGYTF.

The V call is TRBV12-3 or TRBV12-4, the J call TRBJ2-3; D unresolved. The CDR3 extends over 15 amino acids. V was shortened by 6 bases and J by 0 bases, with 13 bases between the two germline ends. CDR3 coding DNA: TGTGCCAGCAGCGGCCTCTTGGCTAGCACAGATACGCAGTATTTT. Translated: CASSGLLASTDTQYF.

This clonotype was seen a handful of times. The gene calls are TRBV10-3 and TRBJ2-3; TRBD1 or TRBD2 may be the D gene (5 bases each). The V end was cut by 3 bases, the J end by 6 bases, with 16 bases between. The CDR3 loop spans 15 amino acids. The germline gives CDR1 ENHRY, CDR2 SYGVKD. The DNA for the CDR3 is TGTGCCATCAGTGAACCCCATGGGGGATCGGATACGCAGTATTTT. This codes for CAISEPHGGSDTQYF.

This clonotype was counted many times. The CDR3 sequence is CASSVAPGLAGRETQYF. In DNA, the CDR3 is TGTGCCAGCAGCGTAGCTCCGGGACTAGCGGGGAGAGAGACCCAGTACTTC. The chain couples TRBV9 to TRBJ2-5, with TRBD2 matching over 13 bases. V gave up 0 bases and J gave up 4 bases; unmatched junction bases: 6. The CDR3 extends over 17 amino acids. CDR1 is SGDLS and CDR2 is YYNGEE in the germline V gene.

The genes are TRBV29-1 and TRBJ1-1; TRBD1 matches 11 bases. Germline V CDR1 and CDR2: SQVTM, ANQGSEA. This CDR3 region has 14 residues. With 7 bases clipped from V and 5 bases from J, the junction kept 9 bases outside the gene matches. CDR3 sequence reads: CSAGDRGEFTEAFF. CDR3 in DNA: TGCAGCGCAGGGGACAGGGGGGAATTTACTGAAGCTTTCTTT.

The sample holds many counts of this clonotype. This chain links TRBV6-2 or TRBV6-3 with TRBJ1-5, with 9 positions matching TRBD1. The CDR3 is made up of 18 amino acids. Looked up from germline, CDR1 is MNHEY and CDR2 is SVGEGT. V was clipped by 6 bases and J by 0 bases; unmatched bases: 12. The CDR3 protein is CASRPHSGQGYSNQPQHF. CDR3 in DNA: TGTGCCAGCAGACCCCATTCGGGACAGGGCTATAGCAATCAGCCCCAGCATTTT.

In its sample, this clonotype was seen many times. CDR3 bases: TGTGCCAGCAGTTTGATACTATACAATGAGCAGTTCTTC. This codes for CASSLILYNEQFF. The chain couples TRBV12-3 or TRBV12-4 to TRBJ2-1; D is ambiguous. There are 13 residues in the CDR3. Trimming took 3 bases from V and 4 from J, leaving 7 bases between them.

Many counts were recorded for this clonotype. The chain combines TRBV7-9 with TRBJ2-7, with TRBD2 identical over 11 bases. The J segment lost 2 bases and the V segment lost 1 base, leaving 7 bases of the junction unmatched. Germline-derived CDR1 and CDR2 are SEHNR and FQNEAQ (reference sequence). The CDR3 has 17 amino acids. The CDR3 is CASSLVLGTSGTYEQYF. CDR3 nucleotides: TGTGCCAGCAGCTTAGTATTGGGGACTAGCGGAACCTACGAGCAGTACTTC.

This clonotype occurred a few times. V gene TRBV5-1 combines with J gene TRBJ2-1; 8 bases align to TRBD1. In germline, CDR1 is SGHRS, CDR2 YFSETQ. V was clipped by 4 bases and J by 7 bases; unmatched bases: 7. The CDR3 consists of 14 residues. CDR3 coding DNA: TGCGCCAGCAGCCTGGACAGGGCTCCGAATGAGCAGTTCTTC. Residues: CASSLDRAPNEQFF.

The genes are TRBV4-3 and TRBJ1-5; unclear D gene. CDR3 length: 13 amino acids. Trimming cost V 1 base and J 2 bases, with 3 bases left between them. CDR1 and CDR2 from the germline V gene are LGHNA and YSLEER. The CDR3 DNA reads TGCGCCAGCAGCCAAGCGCGCAATCAGCCCCAGCATTTT. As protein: CASSQARNQPQHF.

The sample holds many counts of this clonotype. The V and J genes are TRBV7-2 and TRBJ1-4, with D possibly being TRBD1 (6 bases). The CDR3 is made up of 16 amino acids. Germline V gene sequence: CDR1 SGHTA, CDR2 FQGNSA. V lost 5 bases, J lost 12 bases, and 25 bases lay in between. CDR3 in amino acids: CASSPLGHWGVSQLFF. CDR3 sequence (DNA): TGTGCCAGCAGCCCACTGGGACATTGGGGCGTGTCGCAACTGTTTTTT.

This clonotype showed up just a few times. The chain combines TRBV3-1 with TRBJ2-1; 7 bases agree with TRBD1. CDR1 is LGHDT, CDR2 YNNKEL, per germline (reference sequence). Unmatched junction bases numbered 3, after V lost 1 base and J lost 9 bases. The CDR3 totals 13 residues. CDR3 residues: CASSQGQGVEQFF. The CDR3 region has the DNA TGTGCCAGCAGCCAAGGGCAGGGGGTTGAGCAGTTCTTC.

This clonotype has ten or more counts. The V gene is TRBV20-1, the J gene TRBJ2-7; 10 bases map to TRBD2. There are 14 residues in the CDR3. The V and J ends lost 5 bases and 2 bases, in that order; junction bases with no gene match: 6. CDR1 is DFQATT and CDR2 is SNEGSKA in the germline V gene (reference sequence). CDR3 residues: CSASSGRGPYEQYF. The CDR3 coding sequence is TGCAGTGCTTCTAGCGGGAGAGGACCCTACGAGCAGTACTTC.

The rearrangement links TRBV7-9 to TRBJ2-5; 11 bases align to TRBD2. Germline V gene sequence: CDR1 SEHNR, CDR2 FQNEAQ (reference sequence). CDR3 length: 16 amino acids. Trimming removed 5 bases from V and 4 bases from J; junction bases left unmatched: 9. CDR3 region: CASSRLAGGPSETQYF. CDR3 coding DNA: TGTGCCAGCAGCCGATTAGCGGGAGGGCCGTCAGAGACCCAGTACTTC.